This TCR beta chain emerged from a study of blood T cell repertoires in COVID-19. The CDR3 extends over 13 amino acids. V lost 8 bases and J lost 1, with 11 bases in between. Germline lookup yields CDR1 MNHEY and CDR2 SVGAGI. Generated by immunoSEQ multiplex PCR, the TCRdb table keeps only in-frame clones and is missing some. The sample holds approximately 160,000 clones, over 75% seen once. This clone occurred a few times. The sequence was obtained from a man in his forties or fifties who had recovered from COVID-19. Sequencing was performed on PBMCs or T cells enriched from blood (not recorded which). V and J are TRBV6-5 and TRBJ1-1, with D possibly matching TRBD1 (6 bases). In DNA form, the CDR3 reads TGTGCCAGCTTGGACAGCGGGAACACTGAAGCTTTCTTT. Translated: CASLDSGNTEAFF.